The 9 T cell receptor beta chains below come from one sample, sequenced in a study of shared clonotypes between healthy human individuals. As defined, naive CD8 cells were CD45RO-negative and positively selected for CCR7, with terminally differentiated effector memory CD45RA+ cells excluded. Sequenced by immunoSEQ multiplex PCR; TCRdb stores in-frame clones only, minus some. The sample comprises around 600,000 clones, approximately 95% of which are singletons, and 0.11% rests with the top ten. Material for sequencing was naive CD8+ T cells sorted from blood. The receptors stem from a woman aged 25 to 45 in good health.

The chain links TRBV19 to TRBJ2-1; 7 positions match TRBD2. CDR1 is LNHDA, CDR2 SQIVND, per germline (reference sequence). This CDR3 region has 17 residues. V was clipped by 7 bases and J by 7 bases; unmatched bases: 19. In nucleotides, the CDR3 is TGTGCCAGTAAGTCTCTCGGCGGGGGAGGGCCTTCGAATGAGCAGTTCTTC. The encoded protein is CASKSLGGGGPSNEQFF.

The chain joins TRBV23-1 to TRBJ2-1; D remains unclear. TRBV23-1 is known as an ORF, though its function is uncertain. V was clipped by 0 bases and J by 0 bases, with 9 bases between them. CDR3 size: 16 residues. The CDR3 sequence: CASSQSYRISYNEQFF. In DNA form, the CDR3 reads TGCGCCAGCAGTCAATCCTACAGAATCTCCTACAATGAGCAGTTCTTC.

The V and J genes are TRBV9 and TRBJ2-1; 8 bases line up with TRBD1. Germline V gene sequence: CDR1 SGDLS, CDR2 YYNGEE. CDR3 length: 15 amino acids. After removal of 6 bases from V and 2 bases from J, the junction contained 7 bases not matched to a gene. CDR3 in amino acids: CASTPGQATYNEQFF. CDR3 sequence (DNA): TGTGCCAGCACCCCGGGACAGGCGACCTACAATGAGCAGTTCTTC.

This chain joins TRBV4-1 and TRBJ2-7; TRBD1 matches at 7 bases. The length of the CDR3 is 15 residues. The germline CDR1 and CDR2 sequences are MGHRA and YSYEKL. The V gene end was trimmed by 3 bases and the J gene end by 5 bases; junction bases not matched to a gene: 10. The CDR3 sequence: CASSQGPLQGDEQYF. In nucleotides, the CDR3 is TGCGCCAGCAGCCAGGGACCTCTCCAGGGGGACGAGCAGTACTTC.

This clone was detected once. The chain recombines TRBV9 with TRBJ1-1; no firm D call. Germline values: CDR1 SGDLS, CDR2 YYNGEE. Trimming pared 0 bases from V and 5 bases from J, leaving 11 bases between. This CDR3 region has 14 residues. The CDR3 DNA reads TGTGCCAGCAGCGTAGGCGATGAATCTACTGAAGCTTTCTTT. Translated, it gives CASSVGDESTEAFF.

Only one count was recorded for this clone. V is TRBV10-3 and J is TRBJ2-2; TRBD2 agrees at 16 bases. In germline, CDR1 is ENHRY, CDR2 SYGVKD. CDR3 size: 18 residues. V lost 2 bases and J lost 3; bases outside the gene matches: 3. The CDR3: CAISEAGTSGRDTGELFF. The CDR3 DNA reads TGTGCCATCAGTGAGGCCGGGACTAGCGGGAGGGACACCGGGGAGCTGTTTTTT.

The chain recombines TRBV2 with TRBJ2-1, with TRBD2 as a possible D gene (6 bases). Trimming removed 6 bases at V and 10 bases at J, with 10 bases between. The CDR3 consists of 11 residues. Germline-derived CDR1 and CDR2 are SNHLY and FYNNEI. The CDR3 loop is CASRWGEEQFF. The CDR3 coding sequence is TGTGCCAGCAGGTGGGGGGAGGAGCAGTTCTTC.

The chain is built from TRBV29-1 and TRBJ1-2; no clear D. V shed 4 bases and J shed 7 bases, with 13 bases lying between them. Germline CDR1 SQVTM, CDR2 ANQGSEA. The CDR3 runs to 12 residues. CDR3: CSVVQVFGGYTF. CDR3 in DNA: TGCAGCGTTGTTCAAGTGTTCGGTGGCTACACCTTC.

J is TRBJ1-1 and V is TRBV9; D perhaps matches TRBD1 (6 bases). The CDR3 runs to 17 residues. V lost 3 bases and J lost 0, with 18 bases in between. Germline CDR1 reads SGDLS; CDR2 reads YYNGEE. CDR3 sequence (DNA): TGTGCCAGCAGCGCCGGACAGCTAAATGCCCTGAACACTGAAGCTTTCTTT. Encoded protein: CASSAGQLNALNTEAFF.